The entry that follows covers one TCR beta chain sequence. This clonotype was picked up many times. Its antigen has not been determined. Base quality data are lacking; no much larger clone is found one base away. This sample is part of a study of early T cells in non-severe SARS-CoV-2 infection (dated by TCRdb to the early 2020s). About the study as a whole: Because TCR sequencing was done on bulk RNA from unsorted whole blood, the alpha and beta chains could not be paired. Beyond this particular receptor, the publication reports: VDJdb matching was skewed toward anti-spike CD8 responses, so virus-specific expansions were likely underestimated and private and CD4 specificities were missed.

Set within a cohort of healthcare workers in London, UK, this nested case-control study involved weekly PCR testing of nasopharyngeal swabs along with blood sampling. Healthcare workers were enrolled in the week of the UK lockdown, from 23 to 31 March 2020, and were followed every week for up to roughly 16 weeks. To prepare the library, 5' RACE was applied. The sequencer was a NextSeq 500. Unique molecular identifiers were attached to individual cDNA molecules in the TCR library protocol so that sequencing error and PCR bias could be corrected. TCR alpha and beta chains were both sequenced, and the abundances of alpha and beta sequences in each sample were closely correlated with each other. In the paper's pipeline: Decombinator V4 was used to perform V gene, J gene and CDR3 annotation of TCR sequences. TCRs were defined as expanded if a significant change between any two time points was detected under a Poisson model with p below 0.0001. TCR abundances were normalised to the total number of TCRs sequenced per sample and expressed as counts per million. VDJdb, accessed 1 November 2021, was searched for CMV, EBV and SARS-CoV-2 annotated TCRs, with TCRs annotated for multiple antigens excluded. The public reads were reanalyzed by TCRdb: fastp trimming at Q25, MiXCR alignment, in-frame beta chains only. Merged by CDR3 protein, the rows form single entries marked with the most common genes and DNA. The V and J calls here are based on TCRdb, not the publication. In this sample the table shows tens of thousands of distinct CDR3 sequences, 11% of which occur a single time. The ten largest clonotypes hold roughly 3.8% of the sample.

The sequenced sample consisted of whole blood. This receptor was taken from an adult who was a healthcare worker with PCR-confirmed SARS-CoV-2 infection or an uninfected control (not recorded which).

The CDR3 is CSVHPGTGGDTQYF. The sequence in DNA is TGCAGCGTCCACCCCGGGACAGGGGGAGATACGCAGTATTTT. The chain is made from TRBV29-1 and TRBJ2-3, with 11 junctional bases fitting TRBD1. Including the terminal cysteine and phenylalanine, the CDR3 comprises 14 residues. Only CDR3 DNA remains: 42 bases, in frame from the first base. Taken from the germline V gene, the CDR1 and CDR2 loops are SQVTM and ANQGSEA. V trim: 6 bases; J trim: 5 bases; unmatched bases: 7.